This T cell receptor beta chain stems from a study of blood T cell repertoires in COVID-19. In its sample, this clone was seen once. Sequenced by immunoSEQ multiplex PCR; TCRdb stores in-frame clones only, minus some. This sample has 30,000 to 40,000 clones; about 76% occur once, and the top ten carry roughly a tenth. The CDR3 covers 12 residues. V dropped 3 bases and J dropped 3 bases, with 6 bases sitting between them. CDR1 and CDR2 (germline): SNHLY, FYNNEI. Sequenced input: peripheral blood. The clonotype comes from a man between 65 and 79 years old with COVID-19, enrolled during active disease. This chain uses TRBV2 with TRBJ2-7; no firm D call. CDR3 loop: CASSERGYEQYF. The CDR3 DNA follows: TGTGCCAGCAGTGAGAGAGGCTACGAGCAGTACTTC.